A selection of T cell receptor beta chains follows, all from one sample in a study of blood T cell repertoires in COVID-19. Profiled with immunoSEQ multiplex PCR; TCRdb holds only in-frame clones, not every one. The sample has roughly 200,000 clones, 85% to 90% seen once. Source material: peripheral blood. The receptor source for this set is a man aged 50 to 60 with acute or convalescent COVID-19. The CDR3 runs from the conserved cysteine through the conserved F or W. D genes are given only for firm matches. Size values are once, few and many counts, or a class for expanded clones, and some rows have none.

cdr3_nt cdr3_aa d_call v_call clone_size j_call
TGCGCCAGCAGCTTGCAAGCGCGTTCAGATGAGCAGTTCTTC CASSLQARSDEQFF NA TRBV5-1 NA TRBJ2-1
TGTGCCACCAGCACCCTGTGGCGGGGGGGCCGGTACAATGAGCAGTTCTTC CATSTLWRGGRYNEQFF TRBD2 TRBV15 few TRBJ2-1
TGTGCCAGTAGTATCCAGGGGAATGAAAAACTGTTTTTT CASSIQGNEKLFF NA TRBV19 NA TRBJ1-4
TGTGCCAGCAGCTTAAACAAAGTTCATGGCTACACCTTC CASSLNKVHGYTF NA TRBV12-3/TRBV12-4 NA TRBJ1-2
TGCGCCAGCAGCCTCTATGGACAGGACCAAGAGACCCAGTACTTC CASSLYGQDQETQYF TRBD1 TRBV5-1 NA TRBJ2-5
TGTGCCAGCAGCTTAGTGAACTCCTATGGCTACACCTTC CASSLVNSYGYTF NA TRBV11-1 NA TRBJ1-2
TGTGCCACCAGCAGTTCTACAGCCCCCAATCAGCCCCAGCATTTT CATSSSTAPNQPQHF NA TRBV15 few TRBJ1-5
TGTGCCACCCGGACTAGCGGGCAGTACAATGAGCAGTTCTTC CATRTSGQYNEQFF TRBD2 TRBV24-1 once TRBJ2-1
TGCGCCAGTAACCCCACAGGGTACGGACAAGAGACCCAGTACTTC CASNPTGYGQETQYF NA TRBV10-1 NA TRBJ2-5
TGTGCCAGCAGCCACCGCTACCCGGCGGACATTCAGTACTTC CASSHRYPADIQYF NA TRBV14 NA TRBJ2-4
TGTGCCAGCAGCACCGGGACTAGCGGAAACAGGCCCAATGAGCAGTTCTTC CASSTGTSGNRPNEQFF TRBD2 TRBV5-4 NA TRBJ2-1
TGTGCCAGCAGTTACTCCGGGAAGCACACTGAAGCTTTCTTT CASSYSGKHTEAFF NA TRBV6-5 once TRBJ1-1
TGTGCCAGCAGCTTGGAGGACTTAACTGAAAAACTGTTTTTT CASSLEDLTEKLFF NA TRBV5-5 NA TRBJ1-4
TGTGCCAGCAGCCAAGATCTAGTACGGGCGGGGGAAAAACTGTTTTTT CASSQDLVRAGEKLFF NA TRBV4-2 few TRBJ1-4
TGTGCCAGCTCACCAATGGGCACTAGCTCTGGAAACACCATATATTTT CASSPMGTSSGNTIYF NA TRBV18 NA TRBJ1-3
TGTGCCAGTAGTATGCGGACGGAGGTCGCTGAAGCTTTCTTT CASSMRTEVAEAFF NA TRBV19 NA TRBJ1-1
TGCGCCAGCAGCCAAGGGACAGGCTATGAGCAGTTCTTC CASSQGTGYEQFF TRBD1 TRBV4-3 NA TRBJ2-1
TGTGCCAGCATTCGAGACAGGGAGAAGAGTCAGCCCCAGCATTTT CASIRDREKSQPQHF TRBD1 TRBV6-5 NA TRBJ1-5
TGTGCCAGCAGACCCGGACAGATTAAGAACACTGAAGCTTTCTTT CASRPGQIKNTEAFF NA TRBV2 NA TRBJ1-1
TGTGCCAGCAGCGCGTCGGGGGGCGGTAGGACAGATACGCAGTATTTT CASSASGGGRTDTQYF NA TRBV7-6 few TRBJ2-3
TGCAGCGTTGGTTCCCACTTAGCGGGAGACCGGGATACGCAGTATTTT CSVGSHLAGDRDTQYF TRBD2 TRBV29-1 NA TRBJ2-3
TGTGCCAGCACCTACGGCGGGAGCTCCTACAATGAGCAGTTCTTC CASTYGGSSYNEQFF TRBD2 TRBV6-5 NA TRBJ2-1
TGTGCCAGTAGTTGGGGCCTGAACACCGGGGAGCTGTTTTTT CASSWGLNTGELFF NA TRBV19 NA TRBJ2-2
TGTGCCAGCAGAGAAACAGGGGTTCACGAGCAGTACTTC CASRETGVHEQYF TRBD1 TRBV11-1 NA TRBJ2-7
TGTGCCAGCAGTTTAATAGGGACAGCCGATTGGGGAGCTTTCTTT CASSLIGTADWGAFF TRBD1 TRBV27 NA TRBJ1-1
TGCGCCAGCAGCTTGGCCGGACAGGGAAACACCGGGGAGCTGTTTTTT CASSLAGQGNTGELFF TRBD1 TRBV5-1 NA TRBJ2-2
TGTGCCAGCAGTTTAAGGAGCGCGGATGGCTACACCTTC CASSLRSADGYTF NA TRBV12-3/TRBV12-4 NA TRBJ1-2
TGTGCCAGCAGACTCCGACTAGCGGGAGGCTACGAGCAGTACTTC CASRLRLAGGYEQYF TRBD2 TRBV28 NA TRBJ2-7
TGTGCCAGCAGCTGGAGAGGGGGCGACAATCAGCCCCAGCATTTT CASSWRGGDNQPQHF TRBD1 TRBV7-2 once TRBJ1-5
TGTGCCACTTTTAACGCGGGGGGCGGGGAGCAGTTCTTC CATFNAGGGEQFF TRBD2 TRBV10-3 NA TRBJ2-1
TGTGCCAGCAGCTTATCCCTAGGAAATCAGCCCCAGCATTTT CASSLSLGNQPQHF NA TRBV11-2 NA TRBJ1-5
TGTGCCAGCTCTTTGCGACTGGACACTGAAGCTTTCTTT CASSLRLDTEAFF NA TRBV2 NA TRBJ1-1
TGTGCCAGCAGTAAGACAGGCACTGAAGCTTTCTTT CASSKTGTEAFF NA TRBV6-5 NA TRBJ1-1
TGTGCCAGCAGCTTAGCAGGGGCCGGTCCATCGCATTTT CASSLAGAGPSHF NA TRBV7-9 NA TRBJ1-5
TGTGCCAGCAGACGGGACATATCATTAGATGAGCAGTTCTTC CASRRDISLDEQFF NA TRBV6-5 once TRBJ2-1
TGTGCCAGCAGCTTGAGACAGGGATACACTGAAGCTTTCTTT CASSLRQGYTEAFF TRBD1 TRBV7-2 NA TRBJ1-1
TGTGCCAGCTCACCATTGACAGGGCTGACTGGAAACACCATATATTTT CASSPLTGLTGNTIYF TRBD1 TRBV18 NA TRBJ1-3
TGTGCCAGCAGCCAAGGACTAGCGGGACCCTCCTACGAGCAGTACTTC CASSQGLAGPSYEQYF TRBD2 TRBV3-1/TRBV3-2 NA TRBJ2-7
TGTGCCAGCAGCCAACAGGCGGGGTACGGCTACACCTTC CASSQQAGYGYTF NA TRBV7-9 NA TRBJ1-2
TGTGCCAGCAGTCTTGGACAGAACTATGGCTACACCTTC CASSLGQNYGYTF NA TRBV28 NA TRBJ1-2
TGTGCCACCAGTGAAGGGGGCGTTGATGAAAAACTGTTTTTT CATSEGGVDEKLFF TRBD1 TRBV24-1 NA TRBJ1-4
TGTGCCAGCAGCTATGGGCTAAACTCCCAAGAGACCCAGTACTTC CASSYGLNSQETQYF NA TRBV5-6 NA TRBJ2-5
TGTGCCAGCAGCTTAGTAGGGGCACAGGGCACGAATACTGAAGCTTTCTTT CASSLVGAQGTNTEAFF NA TRBV7-8 NA TRBJ1-1
TGCGCCAGCAGCCAGGCCGCGGGGGGGGCAGATACGCAGTATTTT CASSQAAGGADTQYF TRBD2 TRBV10-2 once TRBJ2-3